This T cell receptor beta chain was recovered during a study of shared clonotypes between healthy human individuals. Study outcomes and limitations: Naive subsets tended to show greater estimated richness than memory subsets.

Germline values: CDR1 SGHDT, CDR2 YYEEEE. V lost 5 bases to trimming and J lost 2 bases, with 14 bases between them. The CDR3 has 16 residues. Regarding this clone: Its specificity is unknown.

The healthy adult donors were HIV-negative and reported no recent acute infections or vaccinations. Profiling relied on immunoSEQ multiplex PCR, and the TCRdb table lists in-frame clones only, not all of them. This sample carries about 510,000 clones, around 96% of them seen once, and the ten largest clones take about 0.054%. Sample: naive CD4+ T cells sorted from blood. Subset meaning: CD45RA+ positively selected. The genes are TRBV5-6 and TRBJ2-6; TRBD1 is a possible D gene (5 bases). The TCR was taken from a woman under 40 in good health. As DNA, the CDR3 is TGTGCCAGCAGTATAGTGGGCAGGGCTGGGGCCAACGTCCTGACTTTC. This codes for CASSIVGRAGANVLTF.